A single T cell receptor beta chain is shown here with its context. The antigen is unknown. This sample was included in a study of OX40 agonist ivuxolimab in advanced cancers. Study-level points and caveats: The investigators did not determine what antigen specificity the expanded peripheral T cells had. Both blood CD4+ and CD8+ T cells showed clonal growth by week 6 at 0.1 to 3.0 mg/kg. Some patients without response likewise showed low normalized clonal expansion.

V lost 2 bases, J lost 0 bases, and 5 bases lay in between. Germline CDR1 reads MNHNS; CDR2 reads SASEGT. The CDR3 extends over 14 amino acids. The data were produced by immunoSEQ multiplex PCR, yet TCRdb's version contains in-frame clones alone and is incomplete. The sample carries 85,000 to 95,000 clones, roughly 91% recorded once. The source is an adult with an advanced solid tumor such as melanoma, head and neck, liver or kidney cancer. The specimen was CD4+ or CD8+ T cells sorted from blood, collected in a trial of the OX40 agonist ivuxolimab. The chain joins TRBV6-1 to TRBJ1-5; the D is unclear. The CDR3 coding sequence is TGTGCCAGCAGTGAATTCGATAGCAATCAGCCCCAGCATTTT. Translated: CASSEFDSNQPQHF.